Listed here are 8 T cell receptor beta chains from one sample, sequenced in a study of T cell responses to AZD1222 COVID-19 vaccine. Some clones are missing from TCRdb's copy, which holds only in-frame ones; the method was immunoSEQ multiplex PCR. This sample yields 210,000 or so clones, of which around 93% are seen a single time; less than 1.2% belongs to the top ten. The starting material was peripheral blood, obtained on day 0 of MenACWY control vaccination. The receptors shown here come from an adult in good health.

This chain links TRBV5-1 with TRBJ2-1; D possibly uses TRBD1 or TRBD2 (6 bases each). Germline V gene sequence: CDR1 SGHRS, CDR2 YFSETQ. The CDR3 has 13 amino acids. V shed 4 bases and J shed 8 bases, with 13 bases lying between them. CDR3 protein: CASSDVGGHEQFF. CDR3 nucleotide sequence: TGCGCCAGCAGCGACGTGGGGGGCCATGAGCAGTTCTTC.

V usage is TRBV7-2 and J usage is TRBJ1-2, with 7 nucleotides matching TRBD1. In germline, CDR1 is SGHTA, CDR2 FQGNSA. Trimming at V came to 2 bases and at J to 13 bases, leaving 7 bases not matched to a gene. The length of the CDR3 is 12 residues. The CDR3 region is CASSLTQGQGTF. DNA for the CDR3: TGTGCCAGCAGCTTAACACAGGGGCAAGGCACCTTC.

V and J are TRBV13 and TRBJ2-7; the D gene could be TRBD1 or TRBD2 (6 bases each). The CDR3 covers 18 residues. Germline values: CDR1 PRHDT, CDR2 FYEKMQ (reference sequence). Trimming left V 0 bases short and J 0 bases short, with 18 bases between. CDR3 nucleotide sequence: TGTGCCAGCAGCTTAGGCCTAGGGGGAGGCGCTAACTCCTACGAGCAGTACTTC. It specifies CASSLGLGGGANSYEQYF.

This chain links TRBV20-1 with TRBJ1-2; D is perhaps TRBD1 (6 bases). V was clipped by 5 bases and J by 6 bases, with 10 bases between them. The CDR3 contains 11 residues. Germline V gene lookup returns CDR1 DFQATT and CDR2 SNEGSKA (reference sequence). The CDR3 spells CSARAGDGYTF. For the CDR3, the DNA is TGCAGTGCTCGGGCAGGGGATGGCTACACCTTC.

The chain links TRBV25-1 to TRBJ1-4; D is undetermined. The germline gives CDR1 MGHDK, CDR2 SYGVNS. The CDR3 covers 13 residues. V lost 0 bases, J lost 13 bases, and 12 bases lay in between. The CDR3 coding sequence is TGTGCCAGCAGTGAATATCGTGCGAGTAGACTGTTTTTT. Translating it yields CASSEYRASRLFF.

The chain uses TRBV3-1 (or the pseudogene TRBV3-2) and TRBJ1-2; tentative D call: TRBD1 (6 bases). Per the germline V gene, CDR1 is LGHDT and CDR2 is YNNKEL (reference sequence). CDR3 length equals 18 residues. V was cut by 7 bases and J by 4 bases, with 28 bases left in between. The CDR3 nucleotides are TGTGCCAGCACCTCCGGGGGGGGCTCAGGACGCCTAGTCTATGGCTACACCTTC. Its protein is CASTSGGGSGRLVYGYTF.

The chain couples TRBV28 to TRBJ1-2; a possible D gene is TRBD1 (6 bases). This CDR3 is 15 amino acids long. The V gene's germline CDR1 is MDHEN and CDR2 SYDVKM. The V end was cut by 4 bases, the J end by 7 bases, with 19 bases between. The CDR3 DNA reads TGTGCCAGCAGTTCAACGTTAGCAGGGGTAGGTGGCTACACCTTC. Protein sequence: CASSSTLAGVGGYTF.

For the CDR3, the DNA is TGTGCCAGCAGCCAGAGGGACAGCAGCGAGCAGTACTTC. Its translation is CASSQRDSSEQYF. The V call is TRBV3-1 (or the pseudogene TRBV3-2), the J call TRBJ2-7; 7 bases are shared with TRBD1. V gave up 3 bases and J gave up 6 bases; unmatched junction bases: 5. Germline CDR1 is LGHDT and CDR2 is YNNKEL (reference sequence). The CDR3 extends over 13 amino acids.